Shown below are 13 T cell receptor beta chains from a single sample sequenced in a study of blood T cells in healthy people across ages. For the second PCR, which ran for roughly 7 to 11 cycles, a sample-barcoded 5' primer and a J-beta primer mix were used. TCRdb reprocessed the 5' RACE reads with MiXCR, giving one entry per CDR3 protein. This sample carries over 1.5 million distinct CDR3 sequences, roughly 50% of them seen once, and the ten largest clones take less than 2.5%. Material for sequencing was blood. The receptors derive from a woman aged 40 to 55 in good health.

V usage is TRBV5-6 and J usage is TRBJ2-1; D is unclear. In germline, CDR1 is SGHDT, CDR2 YYEEEE. The CDR3 totals 13 residues. Trimming cost V 2 bases and J 12 bases, with 15 bases left between them. The CDR3 coding sequence is TGTGCCAGCAGCTTAGGAAGGGCTAGAGGGCAGTTCTTC. Amino acid sequence: CASSLGRARGQFF.

This clonotype was picked up a small number of times. The J gene is TRBJ2-5, the V gene TRBV29-1; D is tentatively TRBD1 or TRBD2 (5 bases each). Germline V CDR1 and CDR2: SQVTM, ANQGSEA. The CDR3 runs to 12 residues. V lost 7 bases and J 4 bases, leaving 13 bases between the germline ends. The CDR3 loop is CSAGRKRETQYF. DNA for the CDR3: TGCAGCGCGGGACGGAAAAGAGAGACCCAGTACTTC.

This clonotype occurred a few times. The chain employs TRBV4-1 and TRBJ2-5; 8 bases align to TRBD1. Germline V gene sequence: CDR1 MGHRA, CDR2 YSYEKL. V dropped 1 base and J dropped 6; count of bases not matched to a gene: 7. The CDR3 length is 15 residues. CDR3 protein: CASSQGPDRVQTQYF. CDR3 sequence (DNA): TGCGCCAGCAGCCAAGGCCCGGACAGGGTACAGACCCAGTACTTC.

V usage is TRBV6-4 and J usage is TRBJ1-2; D ambiguous. Trimming pared 0 bases from V and 8 bases from J, leaving 10 bases between. CDR1 and CDR2 (germline): MRHNA, SNTAGT. This CDR3 is built from 13 residues. DNA of the CDR3: TGTGCCAGCAGTGACTCCCGTCGGAACGGCTACACCTTC. This encodes CASSDSRRNGYTF.

V usage is TRBV4-3 and J usage is TRBJ2-5; D is perhaps TRBD1 or TRBD2 (5 bases each). The V end was cut by 0 bases, the J end by 4 bases, with 12 bases between. The CDR3 loop spans 15 amino acids. Per germline, CDR1 LGHNA and CDR2 YSLEER. The CDR3 loop is CASSQDWGPGETQYF. The CDR3, as DNA: TGCGCCAGCAGCCAAGATTGGGGACCGGGAGAGACCCAGTACTTC.

Comment on this clonotype: One end of the junction varies from germline; a read error may be responsible. The rearrangement joins TRBV6-5 to TRBJ2-1, with D perhaps matching TRBD2 (6 bases). The CDR3 loop spans 14 amino acids. Germline V CDR1 and CDR2: MNHEY, SVGAGI. The CDR3 sequence is CARSYWRGVNEQFF. CDR3 bases: TGTGCCAGAAGTTACTGGAGGGGTGTCAATGAGCAGTTCTTC.

The table lists this clonotype with a count of one. The rearrangement uses TRBV24-1 and TRBJ2-1; TRBD1 agrees at 10 bases. Germline V gene lookup returns CDR1 KGHDR and CDR2 SFDVKD. CDR3 length: 15 amino acids. Germline trimming cut 4 bases from V and 6 bases from J; bases unmatched to any gene: 5. CDR3 loop: CATSEDRGRLNEQFF. CDR3 nucleotides: TGTGCCACCAGTGAAGACAGGGGGCGGCTCAATGAGCAGTTCTTC.

This chain links TRBV29-1 with TRBJ2-7; D tentatively reads TRBD1 or TRBD2 (6 bases each). The CDR3 loop spans 14 amino acids. V gave up 4 bases and J gave up 3 bases, with 16 bases separating them. Germline CDR1 and CDR2: SQVTM and ANQGSEA. CDR3 residues: CSVVGMKGGYEQYF. DNA of the CDR3: TGCAGCGTTGTAGGGATGAAGGGGGGCTACGAGCAGTACTTC.

This chain connects TRBV6-5 to TRBJ2-3; D is unresolved. CDR1 and CDR2 (germline): MNHEY, SVGAGI. The CDR3 spans 14 residues. Trimming cost V 6 bases and J 0 bases, with 10 bases left between them. CDR3: CASRTGLSTDTQYF. The CDR3 nucleotides are TGTGCCAGCAGGACGGGCCTTAGCACAGATACGCAGTATTTT.

The chain has TRBV24-1 and TRBJ2-3; 8 positions match TRBD2. Germline V CDR1 and CDR2: KGHDR, SFDVKD. The CDR3 is 14 residues long. V dropped 4 bases and J dropped 4; count of bases not matched to a gene: 3. CDR3 sequence reads: CATSETSEADTQYF. The CDR3 coding sequence is TGTGCCACCAGTGAGACTAGCGAGGCAGATACGCAGTATTTT.

The chain is built from TRBV20-1 and TRBJ2-1, with 14 bases matching TRBD2. The J call is in doubt because the DNA end fits TRBJ2-7 better. Germline V gene sequence: CDR1 DFQATT, CDR2 SNEGSKA (reference sequence). CDR3 length: 18 residues. The CDR3 is CSASFPDRTSGGYNEQYF. As DNA, the CDR3 is TGCAGTGCTAGTTTTCCCGACCGGACTAGCGGGGGGTACAATGAGCAGTACTTC.

This chain uses TRBV6-5 with TRBJ1-2; D is perhaps TRBD1 (6 bases). Per the germline V gene, CDR1 is MNHEY and CDR2 is SVGAGI. The CDR3 covers 13 residues. The V end was cut by 6 bases, the J end by 8 bases, with 16 bases between. Here the CDR3 DNA reads TGTGCCAGCAGCCGTCGTCAGGGGAAGGGCTACACCTTC. Protein: CASSRRQGKGYTF.

This chain links TRBV7-9 with TRBJ2-6; no clear D. This CDR3 has 16 residues. Germline V CDR1 and CDR2: SEHNR, FQNEAQ (reference sequence). Trimming took 3 bases from V and 0 from J, leaving 9 bases between them. Written as DNA, the CDR3 is TGTGCCAGCAGCTTTTCCCAATTCTCTGGGGCCAACGTCCTGACTTTC. Its protein is CASSFSQFSGANVLTF.